Reported below is one TCR beta chain. No cognate antigen has been identified for it. No base-level quality is on record; no much larger clone is a single base apart. Profiling of TCR beta VDJ combinations and CDR3 sequences used genomic DNA as the template. An Illumina HiSeq 2000 was used for TCR repertoire sequencing. The paper's processing steps were these. Repertoire assessment relied on Simpson's diversity index, CDR3 size and DJ length profiles, and TRBV/TRBJ rearrangement plots. The most abundant DNA sequence in the deep sequencing data was defined as the immunodominant clone. CDR3 amino acid sequences were checked for sharing between subjects and were compared against published repertoires and the VDJdb database. The raw public reads went through TCRdb reprocessing: fastp at Q25, MiXCR clone calling, in-frame beta chains kept. Records with the same CDR3 protein are collapsed into one entry carrying the most frequent genes and DNA. The V and J calls reflect TCRdb's pipeline rather than the authors' work. For this sample the table gives roughly 170,000 distinct CDR3 sequences, of which about 44% were detected only once. 10% to 15% of the sample is held by the ten biggest clonotypes.

Patients chosen for sequencing had shown expansion of CD8+CD57+ cells by flow cytometry. Severe acquired aplastic anemia was diagnosed in all patients according to International Study of Aplastic Anemia and Agranulocytosis and Camitta criteria. No therapy had been received by the patients at the time of blood sampling. In the study, sorted CD4+ and CD8+ blood T cells from patients with severe aplastic anemia and from healthy subjects underwent deep sequencing of TCR repertoires. Patients were enrolled in the USA under clinicaltrials.gov protocols 00001620, 01623167, 00001397, 00071045, 00081523 and 00961064. Ficoll-Paque density gradient centrifugation was used to isolate peripheral blood mononuclear cells. CD4+ and CD8+ T cells were sorted by FACS or magnetic beads before DNA extraction. This record comes from a study of CD8+CD57+ T cells in acquired aplastic anemia (dated by TCRdb to 2016 to 2019). At the level of the whole study: On average, sorted CD4+ and CD8+ cells yielded 2.5 to 3.5 ug of extracted DNA, with a range of roughly 0.18 to 30 ug. CD8+CD57+ expansion was defined as frequency above the mean frequency observed in healthy subjects. Overall results and qualifications from the work: Nearly 30 CD8+ CDR3 sequences were found in both patients and controls but appeared to be highly expressed in patients and within the immunodominant clones of the patients. No significant difference in CD8+ Simpson's diversity was found between patients and healthy controls (P=0.060).

From the cysteine up to the phenylalanine, the CDR3 has a length of 13 residues. Only CDR3 DNA remains: 39 bases, in frame from the first base. V loses 7 bases, J loses 2 bases, and the germline ends lie 11 bases apart. Per the germline V gene, SGHTA is the CDR1 and FQGNSA is the CDR2. Sequencing used sorted CD4+, CD8+, or CD8+CD57+ T cells (not recorded which) from PBMCs. The chain employs TRBV7-2 and TRBJ1-1, with no reliable assignment of the D segment. The receptor was isolated from a human donor with aplastic anemia. The bases read TGTGCCAGCATTTTCCAGGCTAACACTGAAGCTTTCTTT. This is translated as CASIFQANTEAFF.